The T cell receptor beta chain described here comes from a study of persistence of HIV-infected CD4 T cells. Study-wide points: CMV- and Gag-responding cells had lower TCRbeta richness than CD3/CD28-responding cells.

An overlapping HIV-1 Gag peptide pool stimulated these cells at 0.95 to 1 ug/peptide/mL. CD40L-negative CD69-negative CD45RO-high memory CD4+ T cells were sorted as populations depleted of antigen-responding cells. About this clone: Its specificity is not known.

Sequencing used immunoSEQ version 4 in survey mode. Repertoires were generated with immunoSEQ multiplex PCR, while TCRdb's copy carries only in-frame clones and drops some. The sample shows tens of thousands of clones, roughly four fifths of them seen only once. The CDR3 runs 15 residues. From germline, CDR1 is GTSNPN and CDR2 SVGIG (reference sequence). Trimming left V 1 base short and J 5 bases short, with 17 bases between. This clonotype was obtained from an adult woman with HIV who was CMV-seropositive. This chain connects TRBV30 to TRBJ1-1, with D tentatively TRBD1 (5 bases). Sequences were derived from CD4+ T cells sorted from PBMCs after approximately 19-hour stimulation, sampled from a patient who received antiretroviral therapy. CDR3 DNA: TGTGCCTGGAGTGGGGTTGGGGGAAAGGGGACTGAAGCTTTCTTT. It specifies CAWSGVGGKGTEAFF.